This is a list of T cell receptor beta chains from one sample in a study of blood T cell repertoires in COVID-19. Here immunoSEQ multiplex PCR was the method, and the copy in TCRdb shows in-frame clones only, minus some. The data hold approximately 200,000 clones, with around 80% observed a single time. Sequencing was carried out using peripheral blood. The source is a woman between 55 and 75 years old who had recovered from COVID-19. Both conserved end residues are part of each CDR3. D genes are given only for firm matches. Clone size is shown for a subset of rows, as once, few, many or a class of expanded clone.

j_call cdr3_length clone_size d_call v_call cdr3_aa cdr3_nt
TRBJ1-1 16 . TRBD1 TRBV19 CASSMDRGRGNTEAFF TGTGCCAGTAGTATGGACAGGGGGCGGGGGAACACTGAAGCTTTCTTT
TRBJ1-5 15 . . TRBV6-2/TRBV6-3 CASSYSPRAYQPQHF TGTGCCAGCAGTTACTCTCCCAGGGCATATCAGCCCCAGCATTTT
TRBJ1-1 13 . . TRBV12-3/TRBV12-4 CASSVGTGTEAFF TGTGCCAGCAGTGTAGGGACGGGGACTGAAGCTTTCTTT
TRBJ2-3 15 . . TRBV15 CATSRDQGGGPNKNF TGTGCCACCAGCAGAGATCAGGGAGGGGGGCCCAATAAGAATTTT
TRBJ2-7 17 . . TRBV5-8 CASSRIFFFGQHYEQYF .
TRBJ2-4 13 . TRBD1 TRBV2 CASSPQGKNIQYF TGTGCCAGCAGTCCACAGGGGAAAAACATTCAGTACTTC
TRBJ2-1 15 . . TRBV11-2 CASSPGVADYNEQFF TGTGCCAGCAGCCCGGGGGTGGCCGACTACAATGAGCAGTTCTTC
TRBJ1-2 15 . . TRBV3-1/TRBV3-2 CASSQYGGAAYGYTF TGTGCCAGCAGCCAATATGGGGGGGCGGCCTATGGCTACACCTTC
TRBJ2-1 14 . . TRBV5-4 CASSFGSSYNEQFF TGTGCCAGCAGCTTTGGTAGCTCCTACAATGAGCAGTTCTTC
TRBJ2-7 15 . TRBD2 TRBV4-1 CASSLGTSGGLEQYF TGCGCCAGCAGCCTCGGGACTAGCGGGGGCCTCGAGCAGTACTTC
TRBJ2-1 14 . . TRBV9 CASSVVGADNEQFF TGTGCCAGCAGCGTAGTTGGGGCAGACAATGAGCAGTTCTTC
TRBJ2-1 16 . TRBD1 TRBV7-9 CASSSHRGPSYNEQFF TGTGCCAGCAGCTCACACAGGGGGCCGTCCTACAATGAGCAGTTCTTC
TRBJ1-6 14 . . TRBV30 CAWKPAGYSSPLHF TGTGCCTGGAAGCCTGCGGGGTATAGTTCACCCCTCCACTTT
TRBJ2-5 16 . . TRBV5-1 CASSLGSTGVGETQYF TGCGCCAGCAGCTTGGGATCTACGGGGGTAGGGGAGACCCAGTACTTC
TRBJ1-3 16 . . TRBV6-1 CASSVSGSGSGNTIYF TGTGCCAGCAGTGTAAGTGGCAGCGGCTCTGGAAACACCATATATTTT
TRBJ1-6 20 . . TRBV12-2 CASRLVLATGGRSYNSPLHF TGTGCAAGTCGCTTAGTTCTGGCGACAGGGGGTAGGTCCTATAATTCACCCCTCCACTTT
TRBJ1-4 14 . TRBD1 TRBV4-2 CASSPDRGNEKLFF TGTGCCAGCAGCCCCGACAGGGGGAATGAAAAACTGTTTTTT
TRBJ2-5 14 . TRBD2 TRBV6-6 CASSWGLAGSEGYF TGTGCCAGCAGTTGGGGACTAGCGGGGAGTGAGGGCTACTTC
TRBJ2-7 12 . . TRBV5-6 CASSSQDYEQYF TGTGCCAGCAGCTCGCAGGACTACGAGCAGTACTTC
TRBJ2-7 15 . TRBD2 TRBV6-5 CASMGVAGGDYEQYF TGTGCCAGCATGGGGGTGGCTGGGGGGGACTACGAGCAGTACTTC
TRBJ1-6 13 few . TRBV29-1 CSAGGGGNSPLHF TGCAGCGCTGGGGGGGGAGGTAATTCACCCCTCCACTTT
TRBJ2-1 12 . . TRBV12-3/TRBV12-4 CASSLSGNEQFF TGTGCCAGCAGTTTATCGGGAAATGAGCAGTTCTTC
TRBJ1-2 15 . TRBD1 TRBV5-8 CASSKGTGVDYGYTF TGTGCCAGCAGCAAGGGGACAGGGGTTGACTATGGCTACACCTTC
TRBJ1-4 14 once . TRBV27 CASSSAVYNEKLFF TGTGCCAGCAGCTCTGCGGTCTATAATGAAAAACTGTTTTTT
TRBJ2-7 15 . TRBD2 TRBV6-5 CASSPSRGGSYEQYF TGTGCCAGCAGTCCATCTCGGGGGGGTTCCTACGAGCAGTACTTC
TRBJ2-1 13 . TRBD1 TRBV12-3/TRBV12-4 CASTADRANEQFF TGTGCCAGCACCGCGGACAGGGCAAATGAGCAGTTCTTC
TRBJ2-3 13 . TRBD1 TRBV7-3 CASSFQGADTQYF TGTGCCAGCAGCTTCCAGGGGGCAGATACGCAGTATTTT
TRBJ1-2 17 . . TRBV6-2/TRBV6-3 CASSKSGTHYWNYGYTF TGTGCCAGCAGTAAGTCCGGGACACATTATTGGAACTATGGCTACACCTTC
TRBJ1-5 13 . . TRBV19 CASSVQGNQPQHF TGTGCCAGTAGCGTACAGGGCAATCAGCCCCAGCATTTT
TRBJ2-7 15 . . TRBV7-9 CASSHLPGFDYEQYF TGTGCCAGCAGCCACTTACCGGGGTTTGATTACGAGCAGTACTTC
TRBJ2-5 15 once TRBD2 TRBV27 CASSSRLAGDETQYF TGTGCCAGCAGTTCGCGGTTAGCGGGAGATGAGACCCAGTACTTC
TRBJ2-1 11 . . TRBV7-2 CASSSGAGQFF TGTGCCAGCAGCTCAGGGGCAGGGCAGTTCTTC
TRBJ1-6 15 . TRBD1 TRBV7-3 CASSLTGGGNSPLHF TGTGCCAGCAGCTTGACAGGGGGAGGTAATTCACCCCTCCACTTT
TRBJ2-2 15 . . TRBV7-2 CASSPMTRGTGELFF TGTGCCAGCAGCCCGATGACAAGGGGCACCGGGGAGCTGTTTTTT
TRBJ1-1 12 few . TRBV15 CATSRSRGAAFF TGTGCCACCAGCAGATCGCGGGGTGCGGCTTTCTTT
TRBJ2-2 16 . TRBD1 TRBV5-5 CASSYSGTGGTGELFF TGTGCCAGCAGTTACTCCGGGACAGGGGGCACCGGGGAGCTGTTTTTT
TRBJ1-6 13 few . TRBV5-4 CASSLERNSPLHF TGTGCCAGCAGCTTGGAACGGAATTCACCCCTCCACTTT
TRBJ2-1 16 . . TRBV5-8 CASSPRVAVDYNEQFF TGTGCCAGCAGCCCCAGGGTGGCTGTGGACTACAATGAGCAGTTCTTC
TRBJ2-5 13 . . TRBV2 CASSVNREQTQYF TGTGCCAGCAGTGTTAACCGCGAGCAGACCCAGTACTTC
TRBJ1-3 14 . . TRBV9 CASSVAGGGNTIYF TGTGCCAGCAGCGTAGCGGGGGGTGGAAACACCATATATTTT
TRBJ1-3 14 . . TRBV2 CASSGSTSGNTIYF TGTGCCAGCAGTGGGAGCACCTCTGGAAACACCATATATTTT
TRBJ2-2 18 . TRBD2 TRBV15 CATSRDRGTSVWTGELFF TGTGCCACCAGCAGAGACCGGGGTACTAGCGTTTGGACCGGGGAGCTGTTTTTT
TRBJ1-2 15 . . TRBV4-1 CASSHPTPGNYGYTF TGCGCCAGCAGCCACCCTACGCCAGGGAATTATGGCTACACCTTC
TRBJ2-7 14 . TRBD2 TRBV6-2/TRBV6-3 CASSYPGLAYEQYF TGTGCCAGCAGTTACCCAGGACTAGCTTACGAGCAGTACTTC
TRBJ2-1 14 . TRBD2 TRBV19 CASNPGLASYEQFF TGTGCCAGTAATCCGGGACTAGCCTCGTATGAGCAGTTCTTC
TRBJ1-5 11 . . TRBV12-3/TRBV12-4 CASSSGQPQHF TGTGCCAGCAGTTCGGGGCAGCCCCAGCATTTT
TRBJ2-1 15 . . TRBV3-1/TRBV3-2 CASSQAAVSYNEQFF TGTGCCAGCAGCCAAGCTGCAGTGTCCTACAATGAGCAGTTCTTC